Listed below are T cell receptor beta chains from one sample, sequenced in a study of T cell responses to AZD1222 COVID-19 vaccine. Some clones are missing from TCRdb's copy, which holds only in-frame ones; the method was immunoSEQ multiplex PCR. The table shows about 110,000 clones, with roughly 90% occurring only once. Sample: peripheral blood, taken on day 0 of MenACWY control vaccination. These receptors came from an adult in good health. The CDR3 runs from the conserved cysteine through the conserved F or W. Each record gives: V gene, clone size, J gene, D gene, CDR3 protein, CDR3 DNA. The D gene is left open where the match is weak. Only some rows state a clone size, as once, few, many or a class for expanded clones.

v_gene: TRBV14; abundance: once; j_gene: TRBJ1-6; d_gene: -; CDR3aa: CASSKSVGASYNSPLHF; CDR3nt: TGTGCCAGCAGCAAAAGTGTAGGGGCCTCCTATAATTCACCCCTCCACTTT
v_gene: TRBV7-3; abundance: -; j_gene: TRBJ1-2; d_gene: TRBD1; CDR3aa: CASSLNDRGFYGYTF; CDR3nt: TGTGCCAGCAGCTTAAATGACAGGGGGTTTTATGGCTACACCTTC
v_gene: TRBV6-2/TRBV6-3; abundance: -; j_gene: TRBJ2-5; d_gene: -; CDR3aa: CASSQHQETQYF; CDR3nt: TGTGCCAGCAGTCAACACCAAGAGACCCAGTACTTC
v_gene: TRBV4-1; abundance: -; j_gene: TRBJ2-5; d_gene: TRBD1; CDR3aa: CASSQPRDSLKETQYF; CDR3nt: TGCGCCAGCAGCCAACCTAGGGACAGCTTAAAAGAGACCCAGTACTTC
v_gene: TRBV7-3; abundance: once; j_gene: TRBJ1-1; d_gene: -; CDR3aa: CASSPQGGNTEAFF; CDR3nt: TGTGCCAGCAGCCCCCAGGGTGGAAACACTGAAGCTTTCTTT
v_gene: TRBV3-1/TRBV3-2; abundance: -; j_gene: TRBJ1-1; d_gene: -; CDR3aa: CASSQLWGADTEAFF; CDR3nt: TGTGCCAGCAGCCAACTTTGGGGGGCGGACACTGAAGCTTTCTTT
v_gene: TRBV15; abundance: -; j_gene: TRBJ2-1; d_gene: -; CDR3aa: CATSGLANTYNEQFF; CDR3nt: TGTGCCACCAGTGGGCTGGCAAACACCTACAATGAGCAGTTCTTC
v_gene: TRBV10-3; abundance: -; j_gene: TRBJ2-1; d_gene: -; CDR3aa: CAIRTERAEQFF; CDR3nt: TGTGCCATCAGGACCGAGAGGGCTGAGCAGTTCTTC
v_gene: TRBV5-8; abundance: -; j_gene: TRBJ2-7; d_gene: TRBD2; CDR3aa: CASSLAPSGGYEQYF; CDR3nt: TGTGCCAGCAGCTTGGCTCCTAGCGGGGGCTACGAGCAGTACTTC
v_gene: TRBV7-8; abundance: few; j_gene: TRBJ1-5; d_gene: -; CDR3aa: CASSLYGGHQPQHF; CDR3nt: TGTGCCAGCAGCTTATACGGGGGGCATCAGCCCCAGCATTTT
v_gene: TRBV9; abundance: -; j_gene: TRBJ2-3; d_gene: -; CDR3aa: CASSVGPGLIDTQYF; CDR3nt: TGTGCCAGCAGCGTAGGCCCGGGACTTATAGATACGCAGTATTTT
v_gene: TRBV2; abundance: once; j_gene: TRBJ1-6; d_gene: TRBD1; CDR3aa: CASSDATGAYNSPLHF; CDR3nt: TGTGCCAGCAGTGACGCGACAGGGGCTTATAATTCACCCCTCCACTTT
v_gene: TRBV5-1; abundance: -; j_gene: TRBJ1-1; d_gene: -; CDR3aa: CASSLGVGTEAFF; CDR3nt: TGCGCCAGCAGCTTAGGGGTAGGCACTGAAGCTTTCTTT
v_gene: TRBV30; abundance: -; j_gene: TRBJ1-1; d_gene: -; CDR3aa: CAWTTRGGVAFF; CDR3nt: TGTGCCTGGACCACCCGGGGGGGGGTAGCTTTCTTT
v_gene: TRBV11-2; abundance: -; j_gene: TRBJ1-1; d_gene: -; CDR3aa: CASSAGTAWTFF; CDR3nt: TGTGCCAGCAGCGCCGGGACCGCCTGGACTTTCTTT
v_gene: TRBV29-1; abundance: -; j_gene: TRBJ1-2; d_gene: -; CDR3aa: CSVVWWGPRSGYTF; CDR3nt: TGCAGCGTCGTTTGGTGGGGCCCTCGAAGTGGCTACACCTTC
v_gene: TRBV30; abundance: -; j_gene: TRBJ2-4; d_gene: TRBD2; CDR3aa: CAWSVEGKRGNRF; CDR3nt: TGTGCCTGGAGTGTAGAGGGGAAGCGGGGGAACCGATTC
v_gene: TRBV6-5; abundance: once; j_gene: TRBJ2-7; d_gene: TRBD2; CDR3aa: CASSYSRGARSEQYF; CDR3nt: TGTGCCAGCAGTTACTCGCGGGGGGCTCGGTCCGAGCAGTACTTC
v_gene: TRBV4-2; abundance: -; j_gene: TRBJ1-2; d_gene: -; CDR3aa: CASSQGSGGDGYTF; CDR3nt: TGTGCCAGCAGCCAAGGATCGGGGGGCGACGGCTACACCTTC
v_gene: TRBV28; abundance: -; j_gene: TRBJ2-7; d_gene: TRBD1; CDR3aa: CASSTKTGGRVEQYF; CDR3nt: TGTGCCAGCAGTACCAAGACAGGGGGCCGGGTCGAGCAGTACTTC
v_gene: TRBV6-5; abundance: -; j_gene: TRBJ2-3; d_gene: TRBD1; CDR3aa: CASSYSMRGLSDTQYF; CDR3nt: TGTGCCAGCAGTTACTCGATGAGGGGGCTATCAGATACGCAGTATTTT
v_gene: TRBV4-3; abundance: -; j_gene: TRBJ2-5; d_gene: -; CDR3aa: CASSSQHKAETQYF; CDR3nt: TGCGCCAGCAGCTCCCAGCACAAGGCGGAGACCCAGTACTTC
v_gene: TRBV3-1/TRBV3-2; abundance: few; j_gene: TRBJ1-2; d_gene: TRBD1; CDR3aa: CASSATGGFGYTF; CDR3nt: TGTGCCAGCAGCGCGACAGGGGGCTTTGGCTACACCTTC
v_gene: TRBV7-9; abundance: once; j_gene: TRBJ1-6; d_gene: -; CDR3aa: CASSFVETGEYNSPLHF; CDR3nt: TGTGCCAGCAGCTTCGTCGAAACGGGCGAGTATAATTCACCCCTCCACTTT
v_gene: TRBV4-3; abundance: -; j_gene: TRBJ1-1; d_gene: -; CDR3aa: CASSQGQVMNTEAFF; CDR3nt: TGCGCCAGCAGCCAAGGACAGGTCATGAACACTGAAGCTTTCTTT